This T cell receptor (beta chain) was sequenced during a study of neoadjuvant nivolumab and ipilimumab in lung cancer. Remarks on this clone: Its antigen remains unidentified.

Germline CDR1 is SGHRS and CDR2 is YFSETQ. The length of the CDR3 is 14 residues. V gave up 1 base and J gave up 7 bases, with 14 bases separating them. Whole-study findings and limits: TCR receptors were sequenced in few samples. Higher pretherapy blood TCR richness went with higher resected-tumor richness. From pretherapy to surgery, tumor richness and clonality rose with dual therapy.

Assay: immunoSEQ multiplex PCR; the TCRdb copy retains only in-frame clones and omits some. The table includes 40,000 to 60,000 clones, 75% to 90% detected once. V is TRBV5-1 and J is TRBJ1-1; D may be TRBD1 (5 bases). The sequences come from blood, collected before neoadjuvant nivolumab, alone or with ipilimumab. The TCR sequence derives from an adult with non-small cell lung cancer. Some clones in this sample may be carry-over from other donors' samples. The CDR3 protein is CASSLIGTESEAFF. CDR3 in DNA: TGCGCCAGCAGCTTGATCGGGACGGAAAGTGAAGCTTTCTTT.